Below are 26 T cell receptor beta chains sequenced from a single sample in a study of blood T cell repertoires in COVID-19. Clones were sequenced by immunoSEQ multiplex PCR, and TCRdb holds only the in-frame ones, with some missing. The profile shows about 240,000 clones, about four fifths of them singletons. Material: PBMCs or T cells enriched from blood (not recorded which). Every receptor here comes from a woman between 40 and 55 years old who had been exposed to COVID-19.

With regard to this clone: The sample holds other DNA sequences that translate to the same CDR3. The CDR3 reads CASTGIGNTIYF. Written as DNA, the CDR3 is TGTGCCAGCACAGGGATTGGAAACACCATATATTTT. J is TRBJ1-3 and V is TRBV2, with a weak D call TRBD1 (5 bases). From germline, CDR1 is SNHLY and CDR2 FYNNEI. V was shortened by 7 bases and J by 3 bases, with 7 bases between the two germline ends. This CDR3 has 12 amino acids.

The chain links TRBV9 to TRBJ1-2; possibly TRBD1 for D (6 bases). Trimming stripped 4 bases from V and 0 bases from J, with 13 bases between. CDR1 is SGDLS and CDR2 is YYNGEE in the germline V gene. The CDR3 sequence is 15 residues long. CDR3 residues: CASSRGGAANYGYTF. CDR3 DNA sequence: TGTGCCAGCAGCCGAGGGGGGGCGGCTAACTATGGCTACACCTTC.

The rearrangement joins TRBV7-9 to TRBJ1-1; unclear D gene. The CDR3 is 14 amino acids. Trimming stripped 1 base from V and 5 bases from J, with 11 bases between. Germline lookup yields CDR1 SEHNR and CDR2 FQNEAQ (reference sequence). The CDR3 reads CASSLVGSGTEAFF. The CDR3 region has the DNA TGTGCCAGCAGCTTAGTGGGGTCGGGGACTGAAGCTTTCTTT.

A remark on this clone: The junction shows a germline mismatch at one end, possibly a read error. This rearrangement joins TRBV7-9 to TRBJ2-1; 8 bases are shared with TRBD2. This CDR3 has 15 amino acids. The germline CDR1 and CDR2 sequences are SEHNR and FQNEAQ (reference sequence). In DNA, the CDR3 is TGTGCCAGCAGCATAGCGGGGACTTCCTACAATGAGCAGTTCTTC. The encoded protein is CASSIAGTSYNEQFF.

V gene TRBV10-3 combines with J gene TRBJ1-2; TRBD1 aligns across 7 bases. CDR1 is ENHRY, CDR2 SYGVKD, per germline. Unmatched junction bases numbered 8, after V lost 5 bases and J lost 2 bases. The CDR3 extends over 15 amino acids. The CDR3 here is CAISPNRGTNYGYTF. CDR3 nucleotide sequence: TGTGCCATCAGTCCGAACAGGGGAACGAACTATGGCTACACCTTC.

The genes are TRBV15 and TRBJ1-1, with TRBD1 matching over 8 bases. The junction had 1 base not matched to a gene; V was cut back by 1 base and J by 3 bases. Germline CDR1 is LNHNV and CDR2 is YYDKDF (reference sequence). CDR3 length: 14 amino acids. CDR3 sequence reads: CATSRGTGYTEAFF. As DNA, the CDR3 is TGTGCCACCAGCAGAGGGACAGGGTACACTGAAGCTTTCTTT.

The chain uses TRBV12-5 and TRBJ2-1, with TRBD1 matching over 7 bases. V shed 6 bases, J shed 3 bases, and the junction held 11 bases outside the gene matches. CDR1 is LGHNT, CDR2 FRNRAP, per germline. The CDR3 runs 16 residues. For the CDR3, the DNA is TGTGCTAGTGGCCCCGGGACAGCCGTGGGCTACAATGAGCAGTTCTTC. Protein sequence: CASGPGTAVGYNEQFF.

This chain links TRBV5-6 with TRBJ2-7; TRBD1 aligns across 7 bases. Germline assignment: CDR1 SGHDT and CDR2 YYEEEE. Trimming at V came to 0 bases and at J to 3 bases, leaving 6 bases not matched to a gene. CDR3 size: 15 residues. CDR3 sequence: CASSLGIWDSYEQYF. The CDR3 nucleotides read TGTGCCAGCAGCTTGGGTATATGGGACAGCTACGAGCAGTACTTC.

The CDR3 nucleotides are TGTGCCAGCTCACCACAGTCGGGACAGGGCAATGAGCAGTTCTTC. It is translated as CASSPQSGQGNEQFF. The gene calls are TRBV18 and TRBJ2-1, with TRBD1 matching 9 bases. The CDR3 is 15 residues long. J lost 6 bases, V lost 1 base, and 4 bases had no gene match. Germline V gives CDR1 KGHSH, CDR2 LQKENI.

The chain recombines TRBV9 with TRBJ2-3, with 8 bases aligning to TRBD1. CDR3 size: 15 residues. J gave up 5 bases and V 3 bases, and 8 bases lay outside the gene matches. Germline values: CDR1 SGDLS, CDR2 YYNGEE. This CDR3 is CASSAGGSSGDTQYF. The CDR3 coding sequence is TGTGCCAGCAGCGCAGGGGGCTCCTCAGGAGATACGCAGTATTTT.

The V gene is TRBV11-2, the J gene TRBJ1-1; no clear D gene. Trimming removed 4 bases from V and 6 bases from J, with 9 bases in between. The CDR3 loop spans 12 amino acids. In germline, CDR1 is SGHAT, CDR2 FQNNGV. The CDR3: CASSSPSPEAFF. CDR3 nucleotides: TGTGCCAGCAGCTCCCCGAGCCCTGAAGCTTTCTTT. Complete variable domain (other parts from reference TRBV11-2 and TRBJ1-1): EAGVAQSPRYKIIEKRQSVAFWCNPISGHATLYWYQQILGQGPKLLIQFQNNGVVDDSQLPKDRFSAERLKGVDSTLKIQPAKLEDSAVYLCASSSPSPEAFFGQGTRLTVV.

The chain uses TRBV9 and TRBJ1-2, with D possibly being TRBD1 (6 bases). Deletions cut 1 base from V and 3 bases from J, with 13 bases between. The CDR3 length is 15 residues. The V gene's germline CDR1 is SGDLS and CDR2 YYNGEE. The CDR3 coding sequence is TGTGCCAGCAGCGTAACAGGGCTGGTCGACTATGGCTACACCTTC. Translated, it gives CASSVTGLVDYGYTF.

The chain links TRBV14 to TRBJ1-3, with 7 bases matching TRBD1. V trimming: 0 bases; J trimming: 4 bases; junction bases outside the gene matches: 9. Germline CDR1 SGHDN, CDR2 FVKESK. There are 17 residues in the CDR3. The CDR3 reads CASSQDMTGNWGNTIYF. As DNA, the CDR3 is TGTGCCAGCAGCCAAGACATGACAGGGAACTGGGGAAACACCATATATTTT.

This clone occurred once. This chain links TRBV15 with TRBJ1-1; 7 bases fit TRBD1. Germline values: CDR1 LNHNV, CDR2 YYDKDF (reference sequence). The CDR3 spans 15 residues. V was clipped by 4 bases and J by 0 bases; unmatched bases: 5. The CDR3 sequence is CATSIRGQMNTEAFF. CDR3 DNA: TGTGCCACCAGCATCCGGGGACAGATGAACACTGAAGCTTTCTTT.

This clone was counted a single time. This chain links TRBV30 with TRBJ1-5, with TRBD1 matching over 8 bases. Germline assignment: CDR1 GTSNPN and CDR2 SVGIG (reference sequence). The CDR3 is 15 amino acids. V lost 2 bases to trimming and J lost 4 bases; unmatched junction nucleotides: 7. The CDR3 here is CAWSLQGEPNQPQHF. The CDR3 DNA sequence: TGTGCCTGGAGTTTACAGGGGGAGCCTAATCAGCCCCAGCATTTT. Supplemented by reference TRBV30 and TRBJ1-5, the full variable domain reads SQTIHQWPATLVQPVGSPLSLECTVEGTSNPNLYWYRQAAGRGLQLLFYSVGIGQISSEVPQNLSASRPQDRQFILSSKKLLLSDSGFYLCAWSLQGEPNQPQHFGDGTRLSIL.

The chain's CDR3 is CASSQVRKSYNEQFF. The DNA for the CDR3 is TGTGCCAGCAGCCAAGTGCGAAAAAGCTACAATGAGCAGTTCTTC. The V call is TRBV4-2, the J call TRBJ2-1; D unresolved. This CDR3 spans 15 amino acids. V was pared by 1 base and J by 3 bases, with 10 bases between. CDR1 and CDR2 (germline): LGHNA, YNFKEQ.

V usage is TRBV5-1 and J usage is TRBJ2-7; 11 nucleotides agree with TRBD1. There are 17 residues in the CDR3. J gave up 6 bases and V 0 bases, and 11 bases lay outside the gene matches. Germline loops: CDR1 SGHRS, CDR2 YFSETQ. The CDR3 sequence: CASSLGGQGAVFLEQYF. The CDR3 DNA reads as TGCGCCAGCAGCTTGGGCGGACAGGGGGCCGTGTTCCTCGAGCAGTACTTC.

The chain joins TRBV28 to TRBJ1-5, with D unclear. The V gene's germline CDR1 is MDHEN and CDR2 SYDVKM. CDR3 length: 12 residues. Trimming removed 11 bases at V and 3 bases at J, with 11 bases between. The CDR3 protein is CASCTSNQPQHF. The CDR3 DNA follows: TGTGCCTCCTGCACATCCAATCAGCCCCAGCATTTT.

This rearrangement joins TRBV6-4 to TRBJ1-1, with D unresolved. The CDR3 consists of 13 residues. V dropped 3 bases and J dropped 4 bases, with 9 bases sitting between them. Germline V gene data show CDR1 as MRHNA and CDR2 as SNTAGT. The CDR3 loop is CASSERESTEAFF. As DNA, the CDR3 is TGTGCCAGCAGTGAGCGGGAGTCCACTGAAGCTTTCTTT.

This chain joins TRBV6-1 and TRBJ2-5, with 9 bases lining up with TRBD2. Germline loops: CDR1 MNHNS, CDR2 SASEGT. CDR3 length equals 17 residues. V dropped 3 bases and J dropped 3; count of bases not matched to a gene: 11. The CDR3 bases are TGTGCCAGCAGTGACCCATTCTCGCGGGGGGGGGAAGAGACCCAGTACTTC. This encodes CASSDPFSRGGEETQYF.

The chain has TRBV2 and TRBJ1-5; 8 positions agree with TRBD1. Trimming cost V 6 bases and J 0 bases; bases outside gene matches: 4. Per germline, CDR1 SNHLY and CDR2 FYNNEI. CDR3 length: 15 residues. The CDR3 coding sequence is TGTGCCAGCAGGTCAGGGGGCGATAGCAATCAGCCCCAGCATTTT. This translates into CASRSGGDSNQPQHF.

The chain links TRBV5-5 to TRBJ2-7, with TRBD1 matching over 8 bases. Losses at the gene ends were 3 bases for V and 0 bases for J; bases not matched to a gene: 8. Per germline, CDR1 SGHKS and CDR2 YYEKEE (reference sequence). This CDR3 region has 16 residues. This CDR3 is CASSYSMGQDSYEQYF. Written as DNA, the CDR3 is TGTGCCAGCAGCTATAGTATGGGACAGGACTCCTACGAGCAGTACTTC.

The chain combines TRBV12-3 or TRBV12-4 with TRBJ1-2; D remains unclear. CDR3 length: 13 amino acids. Trimming took 3 bases from V and 3 from J, leaving 8 bases between them. The CDR3 sequence: CASSLGKDYGYTF. The CDR3 DNA sequence: TGTGCCAGCAGTTTGGGCAAGGACTATGGCTACACCTTC.

The chain joins TRBV5-1 to TRBJ1-3; 9 bases agree with TRBD1. The germline V gene encodes CDR1 SGHRS and CDR2 YFSETQ. V lost 4 bases to trimming and J lost 0 bases; unmatched junction nucleotides: 11. The CDR3 consists of 18 residues. The CDR3, as DNA: TGCGCCAGCAGCCCCCAGGGACAGGGTGCCCGCTCTGGAAACACCATATATTTT. Amino acid sequence: CASSPQGQGARSGNTIYF.

This rearrangement joins TRBV4-2 to TRBJ1-1; D possibly corresponds to TRBD1 (6 bases). The germline V gene encodes CDR1 LGHNA and CDR2 YNFKEQ. The CDR3 totals 12 residues. V was cut by 2 bases and J by 8 bases, with 9 bases left in between. The CDR3 DNA follows: TGTGCCAGCAGCCAACAGGGGACGGAAGCTTTCTTT. This encodes CASSQQGTEAFF.

A single count supports this clone. V usage is TRBV7-2 and J usage is TRBJ1-5; D is perhaps TRBD1 (6 bases). Trimming took off 5 bases at V and 7 bases at J, with 21 bases between the two ends. CDR1 and CDR2 (germline): SGHTA, FQGNSA. CDR3 length: 16 residues. Here the CDR3 reads CASSQSLAGGRQPQHF. DNA for the CDR3: TGTGCCAGCAGCCAATCGCTGGCGGGGGGCAGACAGCCCCAGCATTTT.